This TCR beta chain was recovered during a study of cytomegalovirus exposure and HLA in healthy donors. Only in-frame clones appear in the TCRdb table, and some are missing; sequencing was by immunoSEQ multiplex PCR. The sample shows approximately 150,000 clones, 84% of them seen only once. Details on this clone: Its antigen is undetermined.

Study findings and constraints: Rare TCR sequences predominated, though certain public TCRs were found in many donors. The classifier was said to identify cytomegalovirus status with high specificity and sensitivity.

Germline loops: CDR1 SGDLS, CDR2 YYNGEE. The CDR3 runs 15 residues. V was clipped by 3 bases and J by 7 bases; unmatched bases: 10. While the first cohort had around 700 subjects, the donors belonged to the separate validation cohort of over a hundred subjects. This sequence originates from a young man in good health and CMV-seropositive. Sequencing was carried out using PBMCs. The rearrangement uses TRBV9 and TRBJ1-2; 9 bases are a match to TRBD1. The CDR3 coding sequence is TGTGCCAGCAGCGCCGACAGGGGGACGCTTTCTGGCTACACCTTC. Translating it yields CASSADRGTLSGYTF. Full variable domain (outside the CDR3, taken from reference TRBV9 and TRBJ1-2): DSGVTQTPKHLITATGQRVTLRCSPRSGDLSVYWYQQSLDQGLQFLIQYYNGEERAKGNILERFSAQQFPDLHSELNLSSLELGDSALYFCASSADRGTLSGYTFGSGTRLTVV.